A single TCR beta chain is shown here with its context. The data derive from a study of blood T cell repertoires in COVID-19. Study-wide background: The cDNA or gDNA used as material had been derived from T cells, B-cell-depleted T cells, or PBMCs.

In the authors' methods: Estimation of nucleated cell counts was performed using reference gene primer amplification. Some clones are missing from TCRdb's copy, which holds only in-frame ones; the method was immunoSEQ multiplex PCR. D and trimming were read from the DNA, whereas the V and J calls and clone size are those reported in that table. The sample lists roughly 120,000 clones, roughly 84% occurring once. Germline lookup yields CDR1 SEHNR and CDR2 FQNEAQ (reference sequence). The CDR3 contains 13 residues. J was trimmed by 8 bases and V by 7 bases; bases with no gene match: 7. The rearrangement links TRBV7-9 to TRBJ1-4; TRBD1 matches 7 bases. Sequencing used peripheral blood. The sequence derives from a woman in her seventies with acute or convalescent COVID-19. The CDR3 sequence: CASNTGVGEKLFF. CDR3 in DNA: TGTGCCAGCAACACAGGGGTTGGGGAAAAACTGTTTTTT.